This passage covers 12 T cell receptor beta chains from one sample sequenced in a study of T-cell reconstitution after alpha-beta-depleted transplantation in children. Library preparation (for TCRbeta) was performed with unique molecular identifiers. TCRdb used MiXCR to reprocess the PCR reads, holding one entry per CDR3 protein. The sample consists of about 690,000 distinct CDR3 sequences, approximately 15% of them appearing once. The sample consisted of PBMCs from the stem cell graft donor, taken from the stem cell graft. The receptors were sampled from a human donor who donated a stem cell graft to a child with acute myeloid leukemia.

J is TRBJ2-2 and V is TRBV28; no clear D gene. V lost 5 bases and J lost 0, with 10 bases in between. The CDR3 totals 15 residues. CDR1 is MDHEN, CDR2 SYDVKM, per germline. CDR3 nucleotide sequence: TGTGCCAGCAGTAGGGCAGACGCGAACACCGGGGAGCTGTTTTTT. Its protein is CASSRADANTGELFF.

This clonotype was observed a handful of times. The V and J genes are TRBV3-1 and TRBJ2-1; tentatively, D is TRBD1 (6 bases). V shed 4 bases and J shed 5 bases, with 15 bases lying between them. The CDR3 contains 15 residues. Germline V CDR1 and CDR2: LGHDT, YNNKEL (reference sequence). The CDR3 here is CASSPSLTGHNEQFF. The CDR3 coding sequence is TGTGCCAGCAGCCCTAGTCTGACAGGACACAATGAGCAGTTCTTC.

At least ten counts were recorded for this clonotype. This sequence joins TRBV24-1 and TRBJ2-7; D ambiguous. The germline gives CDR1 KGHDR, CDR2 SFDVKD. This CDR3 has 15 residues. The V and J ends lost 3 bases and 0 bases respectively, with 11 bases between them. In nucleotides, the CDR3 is TGTGCCACCAGTGATCCGGCGCCCAGCTCCTACGAGCAGTACGTC. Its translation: CATSDPAPSSYEQYV.

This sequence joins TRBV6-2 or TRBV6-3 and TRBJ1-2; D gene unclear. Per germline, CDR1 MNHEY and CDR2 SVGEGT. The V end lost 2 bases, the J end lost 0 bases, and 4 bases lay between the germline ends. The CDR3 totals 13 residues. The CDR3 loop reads CASSYGANYGYTF. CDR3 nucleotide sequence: TGTGCCAGCAGTTACGGGGCTAACTATGGCTACACCTTC.

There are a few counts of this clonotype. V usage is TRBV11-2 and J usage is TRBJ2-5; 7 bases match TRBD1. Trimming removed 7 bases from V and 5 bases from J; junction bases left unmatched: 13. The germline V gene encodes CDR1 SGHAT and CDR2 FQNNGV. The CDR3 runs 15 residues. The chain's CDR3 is CASNPTGSGWETQYF. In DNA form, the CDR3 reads TGTGCCAGCAATCCGACAGGGTCTGGATGGGAGACCCAGTACTTC. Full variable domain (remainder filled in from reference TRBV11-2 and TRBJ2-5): EAGVAQSPRYKIIEKRQSVAFWCNPISGHATLYWYQQILGQGPKLLIQFQNNGVVDDSQLPKDRFSAERLKGVDSTLKIQPAKLEDSAVYLCASNPTGSGWETQYFGPGTRLLVL.

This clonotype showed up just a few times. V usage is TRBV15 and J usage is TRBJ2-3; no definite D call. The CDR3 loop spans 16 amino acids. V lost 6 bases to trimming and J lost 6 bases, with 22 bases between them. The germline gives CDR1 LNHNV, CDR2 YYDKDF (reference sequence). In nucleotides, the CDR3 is TGTGCCACCAGTGGCCTGACAAGGGTCAAACGGGATACGCAGTATTTT. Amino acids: CATSGLTRVKRDTQYF.

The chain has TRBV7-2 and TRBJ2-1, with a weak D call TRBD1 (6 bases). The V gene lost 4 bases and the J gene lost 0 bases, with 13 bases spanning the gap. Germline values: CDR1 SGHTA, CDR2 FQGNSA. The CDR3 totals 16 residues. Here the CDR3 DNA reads TGTGCCAGCAGCTCTATACAGGGCATCTCCTACAATGAGCAGTTCTTC. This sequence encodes CASSSIQGISYNEQFF.

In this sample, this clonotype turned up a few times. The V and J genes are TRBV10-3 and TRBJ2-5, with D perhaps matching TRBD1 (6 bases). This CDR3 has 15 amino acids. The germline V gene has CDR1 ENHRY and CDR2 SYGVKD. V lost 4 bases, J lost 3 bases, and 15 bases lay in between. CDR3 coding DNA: TGTGCCATCAGTGTGGGACAATTTGGCGAAGAGACCCAGTACTTC. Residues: CAISVGQFGEETQYF.

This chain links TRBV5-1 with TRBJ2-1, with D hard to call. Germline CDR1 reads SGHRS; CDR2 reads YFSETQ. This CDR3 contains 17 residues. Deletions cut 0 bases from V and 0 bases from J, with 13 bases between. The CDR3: CASSLGSSSNSYNEQFF. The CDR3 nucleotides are TGCGCCAGCAGCTTGGGGTCTTCCAGCAACTCCTACAATGAGCAGTTCTTC.

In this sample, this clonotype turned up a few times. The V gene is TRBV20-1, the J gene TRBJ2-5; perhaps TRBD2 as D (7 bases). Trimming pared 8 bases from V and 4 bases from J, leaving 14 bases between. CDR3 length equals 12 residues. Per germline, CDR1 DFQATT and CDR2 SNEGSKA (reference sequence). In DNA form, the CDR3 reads TGCAGTAGGGGGGGGGCAGGAGAGACCCAGTACTTC. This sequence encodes CSRGGAGETQYF.

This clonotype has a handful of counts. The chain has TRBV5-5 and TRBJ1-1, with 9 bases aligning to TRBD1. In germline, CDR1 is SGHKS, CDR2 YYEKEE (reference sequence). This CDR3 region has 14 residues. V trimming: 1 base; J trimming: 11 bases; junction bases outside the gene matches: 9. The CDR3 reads CASSLTGGLDGAFF. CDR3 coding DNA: TGTGCCAGCAGCTTGACAGGGGGCCTCGACGGGGCTTTCTTT.

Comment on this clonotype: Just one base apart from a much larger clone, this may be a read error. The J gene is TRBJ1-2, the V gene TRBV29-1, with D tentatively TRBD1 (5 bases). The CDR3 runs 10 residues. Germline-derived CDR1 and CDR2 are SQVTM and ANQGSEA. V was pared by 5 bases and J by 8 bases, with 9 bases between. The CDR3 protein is CSVRGLGYTF. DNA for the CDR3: TGCAGCGTTCGGGGCTTGGGCTACACCTTC. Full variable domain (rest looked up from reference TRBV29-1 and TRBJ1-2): SAVISQKPSRDICQRGTSLTIQCQVDSQVTMMFWYRQQPGQSLTLIATANQGSEATYESGFVIDKFPISRPNLTFSTLTVSNMSPEDSSIYLCSVRGLGYTFGSGTRLTVV.